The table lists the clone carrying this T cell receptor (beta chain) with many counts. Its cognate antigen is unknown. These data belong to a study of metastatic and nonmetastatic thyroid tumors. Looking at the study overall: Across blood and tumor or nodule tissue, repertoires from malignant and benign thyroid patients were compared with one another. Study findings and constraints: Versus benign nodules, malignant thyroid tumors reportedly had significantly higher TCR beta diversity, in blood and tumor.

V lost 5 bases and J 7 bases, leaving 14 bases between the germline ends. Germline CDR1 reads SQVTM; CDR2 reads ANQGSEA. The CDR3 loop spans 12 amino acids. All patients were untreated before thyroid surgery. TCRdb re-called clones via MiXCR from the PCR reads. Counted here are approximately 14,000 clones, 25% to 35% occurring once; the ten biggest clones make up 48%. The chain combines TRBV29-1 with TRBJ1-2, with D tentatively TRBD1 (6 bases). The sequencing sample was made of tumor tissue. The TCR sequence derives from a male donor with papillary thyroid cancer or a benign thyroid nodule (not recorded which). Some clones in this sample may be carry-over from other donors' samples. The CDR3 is CSVTTGSGGYTF. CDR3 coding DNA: TGCAGCGTTACGACAGGTTCAGGTGGCTACACCTTC.